These T cell receptor beta chains were read from a single sample in a study of patients and donors after allogeneic stem cell transplantation. In TCRdb, the RT-PCR reads were re-called with MiXCR into one record per CDR3 protein. The table shows some 60,000 distinct CDR3 sequences, with roughly 14% occurring only once. Input material: blood, either unsorted or a sorted T cell fraction (not recorded which). These receptors originate from a human donor who was either an allogeneic HSCT recipient or a stem cell or donor lymphocyte infusion donor (not recorded which). It is not recorded whose cells these are; they may come from a transplant donor. Each CDR3 is given with its conserved first and last residue. D genes are given only for firm matches. Rows give clone size only sometimes, using once, few, many, or a class for an expanded clone.

abundance,j_gene,d_gene,v_gene,CDR3nt,CDR3aa
few,TRBJ2-7,NA,TRBV27,TGTGCCAGCGGGAGTTTCGGGTACGAGCAGTACTTC,CASGSFGYEQYF
medium-sized,TRBJ2-7,NA,TRBV5-5,TGTGCCAGCAGCTGGGGGTATCAGGGAAACTCCTACGAGCAGTACTTC,CASSWGYQGNSYEQYF
NA,TRBJ1-1,NA,TRBV20-1,TGCAGTGCAATCACTATGGGGAACACTGAAGCTTTCTTT,CSAITMGNTEAFF
NA,TRBJ2-3,NA,TRBV10-3,TGTGCCATCAGGCAGCGGAGCACAGATACGCAGTATTTT,CAIRQRSTDTQYF
few,TRBJ2-1,TRBD2,TRBV5-1,TGCGCCAGCAGCTCCTTGACTAGCGGGGACAACAATGAGCAGTTCTTC,CASSSLTSGDNNEQFF
NA,TRBJ2-7,TRBD1,TRBV2,TGTGCCAGCAGTGAAGGGGGGACAGTCTACGAGCAGTACTTC,CASSEGGTVYEQYF
few,TRBJ1-6,NA,TRBV7-3,TGTGCCAGCAGCTTACTAGGGGGAGGAGGGAATTCACCCCTCCACTTT,CASSLLGGGGNSPLHF
few,TRBJ1-1,TRBD1,TRBV7-9,TGTGCCAGCGCGCCCCCGCGACAGGGCGAGACTGAAGCTTTCTTT,CASAPPRQGETEAFF
few,TRBJ2-2,TRBD2,TRBV20-1,TGCAGTGCTAGAACTAGCGGGATAAACACCGGGGAGCTGTTTTTT,CSARTSGINTGELFF
many,TRBJ2-1,NA,TRBV7-8,TGTGCCAGCAGCTTAGATACGGGGTTCTACAATGAGCAGTTCTTC,CASSLDTGFYNEQFF
few,TRBJ1-3,NA,TRBV18,TGTGCCAGCTCACCAGAGAAGTCGAGCTCTGGAAACACCATATATTTT,CASSPEKSSSGNTIYF
NA,TRBJ2-7,TRBD2,TRBV5-1,TGCGCCAGCAGCTCCCTGGCTAGCGGGAATTACGAGCAGTACTTC,CASSSLASGNYEQYF
NA,TRBJ1-5,NA,TRBV27,TGTGCCAGCAGCGGCTTCGGCAATCAGCCCCAGCATTTT,CASSGFGNQPQHF
few,TRBJ2-3,NA,TRBV5-1,TGCGCCAGCAGCCCTACCTCTGCGGGTAGCACAGATACGCAGTATTTT,CASSPTSAGSTDTQYF
many,TRBJ1-2,NA,TRBV12-3/TRBV12-4,TGTGCCAGCAGCCGACCGAACCTAAACTATGGCTACACCTTC,CASSRPNLNYGYTF
few,TRBJ2-3,NA,TRBV7-2,TGTGCCAGCAGCTTAGCGGTAGGAGCGGCAGATACGCAGTATTTT,CASSLAVGAADTQYF
NA,TRBJ2-5,TRBD2,TRBV10-2,TGCGCCAGCAGTGATTCTAGAGCGGGAGTAGGGGAAGAGACCCAGTACTTC,CASSDSRAGVGEETQYF
NA,TRBJ1-3,NA,TRBV7-9,TGTGCCAGCAGCCGAAAGACCCCCGGCAACTCTGGAAACACCATATATTTT,CASSRKTPGNSGNTIYF
NA,TRBJ2-5,TRBD1,TRBV12-3/TRBV12-4,TGTGCCAGCAGTGCTCCTACCGGGACAGGGGAAGAGACCCAGTACTTC,CASSAPTGTGEETQYF
few,TRBJ2-1,NA,TRBV7-9,TGTGCCAGCAGCTTAGCGGGACGTTACAATGAGCAGTTCTTC,CASSLAGRYNEQFF
NA,TRBJ2-7,TRBD2,TRBV20-1,TGCAGTGCTTGGGCGGGAGGCTACGAGCAGTACTTC,CSAWAGGYEQYF
many,TRBJ2-3,NA,TRBV20-1,TGCAGTGCTAGAACAGGGTCCCCAGATACGCAGTATTTT,CSARTGSPDTQYF
many,TRBJ1-1,TRBD1,TRBV7-2,TGTGCCAGCAGCCTCGGTCCCGGGACAGCAATGAACACTGAAGCTTTCTTT,CASSLGPGTAMNTEAFF
few,TRBJ2-7,NA,TRBV18,TGTGCCAGCTCACTGCAGGGGCTCCCCTACGAGCAGTACTTC,CASSLQGLPYEQYF
NA,TRBJ2-1,NA,TRBV6-6,TGTGCCACTACACCCGTCGACTCAATCAGCCCCCTCTCCTACAATGAGCAGTTCTTC,CATTPVDSISPLSYNEQFF
NA,TRBJ2-7,NA,TRBV7-2,TGTGCCAGCAGCTCCTTCGTCTACGAGCAGTACTTC,CASSSFVYEQYF
NA,TRBJ2-3,TRBD2,TRBV7-6,TGTGCCAGCAGCCCCCGGGTAGGACTTGAGCGGGAGACGCAGTATTTT,CASSPRVGLERETQYF
NA,TRBJ2-5,NA,TRBV9,TGTGCCAGCAGCGTAGTCGGCCAAGAGACCCAGTACTTC,CASSVVGQETQYF
few,TRBJ2-7,TRBD1,TRBV5-1,TGCGCCAGCAGCGTGACAGGGGGGTACGAGCAGTACTTC,CASSVTGGYEQYF
large,TRBJ2-3,NA,TRBV20-1,TGCAGTGCTAGAGATCACTGGGAGGACCTTAGAGCAGATACGCAGTATTTT,CSARDHWEDLRADTQYF
medium-sized,TRBJ1-4,NA,TRBV11-2,TGTGCCAGCAGCCCAGCGGGGACTAATGAAAAACTGTTTTTT,CASSPAGTNEKLFF
few,TRBJ2-3,NA,TRBV28,TGTGCCAGCAGTTTATTCGCCCCAGATACGCAGTATTTT,CASSLFAPDTQYF
NA,TRBJ1-2,NA,TRBV29-1,TGCAGCGTTGGACAGTCTGACTATGGCTACACCTTC,CSVGQSDYGYTF
NA,TRBJ1-2,TRBD1,TRBV9,TGTGCCAGCAGCCTCACAGGACAGGTTTACCATGGCTACACCTTC,CASSLTGQVYHGYTF
many,TRBJ2-5,NA,TRBV3-1,TGTGCCAGCAGCCAAGCCTTGGACACGCAAGAGACCCAGTACTTC,CASSQALDTQETQYF